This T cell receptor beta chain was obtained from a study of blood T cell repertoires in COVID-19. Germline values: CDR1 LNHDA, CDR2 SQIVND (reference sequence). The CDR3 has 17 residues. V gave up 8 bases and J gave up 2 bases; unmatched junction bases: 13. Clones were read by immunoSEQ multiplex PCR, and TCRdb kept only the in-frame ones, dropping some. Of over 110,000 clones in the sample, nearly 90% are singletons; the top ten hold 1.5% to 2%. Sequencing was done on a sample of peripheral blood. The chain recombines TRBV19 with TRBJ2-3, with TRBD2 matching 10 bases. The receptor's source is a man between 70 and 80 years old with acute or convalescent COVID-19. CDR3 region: CASAGGLLAGITDTQYF. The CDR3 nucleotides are TGTGCCAGTGCAGGAGGGTTACTAGCGGGGATCACAGATACGCAGTATTTT.